Here is one T cell receptor (beta chain) with its context. The antigen is not known. TCRdb analysed the 5' RACE reads with MiXCR anew, one entry per CDR3 protein. The data contain about 480,000 distinct CDR3 sequences, 17% of them singletons. This specimen belongs to a study of CD8 T cells in ankylosing spondylitis. Findings of the study overall: Clones linked to the disease showed a CD8+ phenotype. They occurred at relatively low frequencies in peripheral blood. Significant enrichment of disease-linked clones was reportedly seen in matched ankylosing spondylitis synovial fluid. Several highly homologous variants made up a TCR beta motif, and this motif appeared characteristic of ankylosing spondylitis blood.

In germline, CDR1 is SGHRS, CDR2 YFSETQ. V gave up 0 bases and J gave up 6 bases, with 11 bases separating them. This CDR3 contains 14 residues. The TCR originated in a male donor with ankylosing spondylitis. The sequencing sample was made of blood, either unsorted or a sorted T cell fraction (not recorded which). The genes are TRBV5-1 and TRBJ2-3; no clear D gene. The CDR3 DNA reads as TGCGCCAGCAGCTTGGGACTGGGCGCCGATACGCAGTATTTT. Translating it yields CASSLGLGADTQYF.